These 17 T cell receptor beta chains were all obtained from the same sample, sequenced in a study of T cells after yellow fever vaccination. TCRdb itself ran the 5' RACE reads through MiXCR, one entry per CDR3 protein. The table records some 600,000 distinct CDR3 sequences, approximately 13% of them present only once. Sequencing used PBMCs, obtained on the day of the yellow fever booster vaccination. These receptors were taken from a man aged 25-40 years who received the YFV17D yellow fever vaccine.

This chain uses TRBV20-1 with TRBJ2-7; no clear D. CDR3 size: 14 residues. The germline V gene has CDR1 DFQATT and CDR2 SNEGSKA (reference sequence). V was cut by 0 bases and J by 4 bases, with 13 bases left in between. The CDR3 is CSAREYDIPYEQYF. The CDR3 region has the DNA TGCAGTGCTAGAGAATACGACATACCGTACGAGCAGTACTTC.

The chain combines TRBV7-9 with TRBJ2-3, with TRBD1 identical over 7 bases. The V segment lost 10 bases and the J segment 1 base; nucleotides outside the gene matches: 8. This CDR3 spans 14 amino acids. Germline V gene data show CDR1 as SEHNR and CDR2 as FQNEAQ (reference sequence). This chain's CDR3 is CAIPTGPGTDTQYF. The CDR3 nucleotides are TGTGCCATCCCGACAGGGCCGGGCACAGATACGCAGTATTTT.

The chain is built from TRBV12-3 or TRBV12-4 and TRBJ2-3, with 13 bases matching TRBD2. The CDR3 is made up of 19 amino acids. The V gene end was trimmed by 7 bases and the J gene end by 6 bases; junction bases not matched to a gene: 19. The CDR3 spells CASTPTPGLAGWVPDTQYF. CDR3 coding DNA: TGTGCCAGCACCCCAACACCGGGACTAGCGGGATGGGTACCCGATACGCAGTATTTT.

A few counts support this clonotype. V and J are TRBV29-1 and TRBJ1-2; 7 nucleotides agree with TRBD1. This CDR3 contains 14 residues. V gave up 5 bases and J gave up 2 bases; unmatched junction bases: 8. Per germline, CDR1 SQVTM and CDR2 ANQGSEA. The CDR3 loop is CSVSAGQTNYGYTF. CDR3 in DNA: TGCAGCGTTTCTGCGGGACAGACAAACTATGGCTACACCTTC.

This clonotype was found many times. The J gene is TRBJ1-1, the V gene TRBV24-1; D perhaps matches TRBD1 (6 bases). Germline CDR1 KGHDR, CDR2 SFDVKD. Trimming removed 5 bases from V and 5 bases from J, with 11 bases in between. This CDR3 comprises 13 residues. CDR3 in amino acids: CATSGHRATEAFF. The CDR3 DNA reads as TGTGCCACCAGTGGCCACAGGGCGACTGAAGCTTTCTTT.

The rearrangement joins TRBV7-6 to TRBJ2-7; 9 bases match TRBD1. V trimming: 6 bases; J trimming: 7 bases; junction bases outside the gene matches: 10. The germline V gene encodes CDR1 SGHVS and CDR2 FNYEAQ. The CDR3 runs 14 residues. CDR3 amino acids: CASSSTYRGLEQYF. The CDR3 DNA is TGTGCCAGCAGTTCAACCTACAGGGGGCTGGAGCAGTACTTC.

The V gene is TRBV6-5, the J gene TRBJ2-7; D gene ambiguous. This CDR3 spans 16 amino acids. CDR1 is MNHEY and CDR2 is SVGAGI in the germline V gene. V was clipped by 5 bases and J by 3 bases, with 20 bases between them. The CDR3: CASSNILGSPHYEQYF. The CDR3 DNA reads TGTGCCAGCAGTAACATCCTAGGCTCCCCACACTACGAGCAGTACTTC.

This clonotype occurred a few times. The genes are TRBV20-1 and TRBJ2-1; 8 bases are shared with TRBD2. This CDR3 spans 10 amino acids. Germline values: CDR1 DFQATT, CDR2 SNEGSKA (reference sequence). The CDR3 here is CRVGLEGNFF. The CDR3 nucleotides are TGCAGGGTGGGACTAGAAGGGAACTTCTTC.

This clonotype was picked up a small number of times. The V call is TRBV6-2 or TRBV6-3, the J call TRBJ2-7, with TRBD1 matching 9 bases. CDR3 length equals 16 residues. Trimming cost V 2 bases and J 0 bases; bases outside gene matches: 5. Germline-derived CDR1 and CDR2 are MNHEY and SVGEGT. The CDR3 sequence is CASSYRDRGSSYEQYF. The CDR3, as DNA: TGTGCCAGCAGTTACCGTGACAGGGGGAGCTCCTACGAGCAGTACTTC.

This clonotype was observed a few times. J is TRBJ1-4 and V is TRBV25-1; D uncertain. This CDR3 contains 12 residues. CDR1 and CDR2 from the germline V gene are MGHDK and SYGVNS. With 3 bases removed from V and 8 bases from J, the gap between germline ends came to 7 bases. Here the CDR3 reads CASSDKLEKLFF. CDR3 coding DNA: TGTGCCAGCAGTGATAAGTTAGAAAAACTGTTTTTT.

This clonotype was observed a handful of times. V is TRBV19 and J is TRBJ2-3; TRBD2 agrees at 12 bases. The CDR3 contains 21 residues. Looked up from germline, CDR1 is LNHDA and CDR2 is SQIVND (reference sequence). The trim removed 4 bases at V and 6 bases at J, leaving 23 bases unmatched. CDR3 in amino acids: CASSTPATSGSKSRLHDTQYF. Here the CDR3 DNA reads TGTGCCAGTAGTACCCCTGCGACTAGCGGGAGCAAGTCGAGGCTCCACGATACGCAGTATTTT.

This clonotype has only a few counts. V and J are TRBV7-2 and TRBJ2-1; 10 nucleotides align to TRBD2. The CDR3 loop spans 16 amino acids. Germline assignment: CDR1 SGHTA and CDR2 FQGNSA. After removal of 1 base from V and 4 bases from J, the junction contained 4 bases not matched to a gene. CDR3 sequence: CASSLGGTSAYNEQFF. Written as DNA, the CDR3 is TGTGCCAGCAGCTTAGGAGGGACTAGCGCTTACAATGAGCAGTTCTTC. The variable domain in full, with the rest retrieved from reference TRBV7-2 and TRBJ2-1, is GAGVSQSPSNKVTEKGKDVELRCDPISGHTALYWYRQSLGQGLEFLIYFQGNSAPDKSGLPSDRFSAERTGGSVSTLTIQRTQQEDSAVYLCASSLGGTSAYNEQFFGPGTRLTVL.

This clonotype has only one observation. The junction and the germline gene differ at one end; a read error may be behind it. V gene TRBV20-1 combines with J gene TRBJ2-1; 11 bases map to TRBD2. The germline V gene encodes CDR1 DFQATT and CDR2 SNEGSKA (reference sequence). This CDR3 comprises 15 residues. CDR3 loop: CCAADSGRASSEQFF. CDR3 nucleotide sequence: TGCTGTGCTGCCGATAGCGGGAGGGCCTCCAGTGAGCAGTTCTTC.

The CDR3 region has the DNA TGTGCCAGCAGCCGACGACAGGGGTGGGATGGCTACACCTTC. Its translation: CASSRRQGWDGYTF. The chain links TRBV3-1 to TRBJ1-2, with 8 bases lining up with TRBD1. In germline, CDR1 is LGHDT, CDR2 YNNKEL (reference sequence). V lost 4 bases and J lost 6; bases outside the gene matches: 7. The CDR3 spans 14 residues.

The chain has TRBV7-2 and TRBJ2-7, with D possibly TRBD1 on 5 matching bases. V was cut by 5 bases and J by 3 bases, with 14 bases left in between. There are 14 residues in the CDR3. Germline-derived CDR1 and CDR2 are SGHTA and FQGNSA. The CDR3 sequence is CASSKQVIDYEQYF. The CDR3 DNA sequence: TGTGCCAGCAGCAAACAGGTGATCGACTACGAGCAGTACTTC.

This clonotype turned up a few times. The V and J genes are TRBV20-1 and TRBJ1-4, with D possibly TRBD1 on 6 matching bases. The CDR3 has 12 residues. V was pared by 5 bases and J by 17 bases, with 21 bases between. Germline CDR1 DFQATT, CDR2 SNEGSKA (reference sequence). For the CDR3, the DNA is TGCAGTGCTCCAAACGTGGGACAAGCAGTTTTTTTT. This translates into CSAPNVGQAVFF.

This clonotype came up a few times. The V and J genes are TRBV2 and TRBJ1-5; D remains ambiguous. The CDR3 extends over 15 amino acids. V was trimmed by 3 bases and J by 3 bases, leaving 12 bases between them. Germline lookup yields CDR1 SNHLY and CDR2 FYNNEI. This chain's CDR3 is CASSDPPGSNQPQHF. CDR3 in DNA: TGTGCCAGCAGTGATCCCCCGGGCTCCAATCAGCCCCAGCATTTT.